The sequence of this T cell receptor beta chain was determined in a study of PD-1 blockade in classical Hodgkin lymphoma. General study results and limits: Before treatment, complete responders showed about the same diversity as newly diagnosed patients.

V was clipped by 6 bases and J by 9 bases; unmatched bases: 6. This CDR3 is 15 amino acids long. The germline CDR1 and CDR2 sequences are MNHEY and SVGAGI. Relapses following autologous stem cell transplantation were seen in all patients, with brentuximab vedotin exposure varying. Details on this clone: As yet, its antigen is unknown.

Assay used: immunoSEQ multiplex PCR; TCRdb lists only in-frame clones, some missing. The sample carries some 84,000 clones, about 89% recorded once. This chain uses TRBV6-5 with TRBJ2-1; 15 bases agree with TRBD2. The TCR sequence derives from a human donor with classical Hodgkin lymphoma. The material was peripheral blood mononuclear cells (PBMCs), obtained at baseline. The CDR3 region has the DNA TGTGCCAGCAGAAGGACTAGCGGGAGGGCTAGTGAGCAGTTCTTC. Its translation: CASRRTSGRASEQFF.